These 15 T cell receptor beta chains originate from one sample sequenced in a study of cytomegalovirus exposure and HLA in healthy donors. The PCR ran on 60 Vbeta and 13 Jbeta primers. Assay used: immunoSEQ multiplex PCR; TCRdb lists only in-frame clones, some missing. The table has 90,000 to 120,000 clones, roughly 84% seen once. Sequenced: PBMCs. The source is a woman aged 18-35 years in good health and CMV-seronegative.

This clone has a handful of counts. The chain recombines TRBV4-3 with TRBJ2-7, with D perhaps TRBD2 (7 bases). The V gene's germline CDR1 is LGHNA and CDR2 YSLEER. This CDR3 has 16 residues. The ends were cut back, 1 base at V and 7 bases at J, with 20 bases in the middle. In DNA form, the CDR3 reads TGCGCCAGCAGCCAAGGTTCAGGGGAGGGGGGTGTGGAGCAGTACTTC. Translated: CASSQGSGEGGVEQYF.

This chain connects TRBV13 to TRBJ1-1; D may be TRBD1 (5 bases). Trimming left V 4 bases short and J 0 bases short, with 12 bases between. The V gene's germline CDR1 is PRHDT and CDR2 FYEKMQ (reference sequence). This CDR3 spans 15 amino acids. CDR3 protein: CASSSDSRMNTEAFF. As DNA, the CDR3 is TGTGCCAGCAGCTCCGACAGCCGGATGAACACTGAAGCTTTCTTT.

This clone occurred once. The CDR3 DNA reads as TGCGCCAGCAGCTTCACAGGGGGCGACACTGAAGCTTTCTTT. Protein: CASSFTGGDTEAFF. The V call is TRBV5-1, the J call TRBJ1-1; TRBD1 agrees at 9 bases. CDR3 length: 14 amino acids. Germline CDR1 and CDR2: SGHRS and YFSETQ. Trimming cost V 2 bases and J 3 bases; bases outside gene matches: 2.

V gene TRBV7-9 combines with J gene TRBJ2-5, with a possible D match to TRBD1 (6 bases). CDR1 is SEHNR, CDR2 FQNEAQ, per germline (reference sequence). The V gene lost 5 bases and the J gene lost 4 bases, with 14 bases spanning the gap. This CDR3 spans 14 amino acids. Here the CDR3 reads CASSLGGGAETQYF. The CDR3 coding sequence is TGTGCCAGCAGCCTAGGGGGTGGGGCAGAGACCCAGTACTTC.

V is TRBV6-6 and J is TRBJ2-2; 8 nucleotides agree with TRBD1. In germline, CDR1 is MNHNY, CDR2 SVGAGI (reference sequence). This CDR3 contains 14 residues. The V segment lost 7 bases and the J segment 2 bases; nucleotides outside the gene matches: 3. This CDR3 reads CASIGQGNTGELFF. The CDR3 nucleotides are TGTGCCAGCATCGGACAGGGAAACACCGGGGAGCTGTTTTTT.

V gene TRBV27 combines with J gene TRBJ2-6, with 7 bases identical to TRBD1. This CDR3 contains 15 residues. The V gene's germline CDR1 is MNHEY and CDR2 SMNVEV (reference sequence). Losses at the gene ends were 4 bases for V and 2 bases for J; bases not matched to a gene: 2. DNA for the CDR3: TGTGCCAGCAGTTCGACAGGGCCTGGGGCCAACGTCCTGACTTTC. Translation: CASSSTGPGANVLTF.

The V and J genes are TRBV7-9 and TRBJ1-4; D ambiguous. The germline CDR1 and CDR2 sequences are SEHNR and FQNEAQ (reference sequence). Trimming stripped 4 bases from V and 4 bases from J, with 16 bases between. The CDR3 loop spans 16 amino acids. The CDR3 loop reads CASSWARLWNNEKLFF. CDR3 bases: TGTGCCAGCAGCTGGGCCCGGCTGTGGAATAATGAAAAACTGTTTTTT.

V is TRBV7-2 and J is TRBJ2-1; the match to TRBD2 covers 9 bases. The CDR3 totals 15 residues. J was trimmed by 2 bases and V by 3 bases; bases with no gene match: 2. Germline-derived CDR1 and CDR2 are SGHTA and FQGNSA. Here the CDR3 DNA reads TGTGCCAGCAGCTTGTCTAGCGGGGCCTACAATGAGCAGTTCTTC. Translating gives CASSLSSGAYNEQFF.

V usage is TRBV21-1 and J usage is TRBJ2-5; the table gives TRBD1 as D, unverified against the DNA. TRBV21-1 is marked as a pseudogene. The CDR3 has 15 amino acids. CDR3 nucleotide sequence: TGTGCCAGCAGCAAAGTGACAGGGTGGCGAGAGACCCAGTACTTC. This gives the protein CASSKVTGWRETQYF.

The V gene is TRBV7-9, the J gene TRBJ1-4, with D possibly matching TRBD1 (5 bases). Germline CDR1 reads SEHNR; CDR2 reads FQNEAQ (reference sequence). The V gene lost 5 bases and the J gene lost 5 bases, with 18 bases spanning the gap. The CDR3 is made up of 16 amino acids. The CDR3 sequence is CASSALPGEGNEKLFF. CDR3 sequence (DNA): TGTGCCAGCAGCGCCCTACCGGGGGAGGGAAATGAAAAACTGTTTTTT.

This sequence joins TRBV25-1 and TRBJ1-2; D is unresolved. The ends were cut back, 2 bases at V and 8 bases at J, with 9 bases in the middle. CDR3 size: 12 residues. Germline V lookup: CDR1 MGHDK, CDR2 SYGVNS. The CDR3 region has the DNA TGTGCCAGCAGTGAAAACGAGGGAGGCTACACCTTC. Its protein product is CASSENEGGYTF.

The V call is TRBV28, the J call TRBJ2-3; a weak D match, TRBD2 (11 bases). Per the germline V gene, CDR1 is MDHEN and CDR2 is SYDVKM. CDR3 size: 20 residues. Trimming took off 6 bases at V and 5 bases at J, with 33 bases between the two ends. The CDR3 nucleotides are TGTGCCAGCAGCCCCCCCGGGACAGGGGATCTACTAGCGGGAGTAGATACGCAGTATTTT. This codes for CASSPPGTGDLLAGVDTQYF. The full variable domain, with the rest looked up from reference TRBV28 and TRBJ2-3, is DVKVTQSSRYLVKRTGEKVFLECVQDMDHENMFWYRQDPGLGLRLIYFSYDVKMKEKGDIPEGYSVSREKKERFSLILESASTNQTSMYLCASSPPGTGDLLAGVDTQYFGPGTRLTVL.

The chain recombines TRBV5-1 with TRBJ2-7; 13 bases are shared with TRBD2. CDR1 and CDR2 from the germline V gene are SGHRS and YFSETQ. V gave up 2 bases and J gave up 6 bases; unmatched junction bases: 8. This CDR3 has 16 residues. CDR3 sequence: CASSLVLAGGPGEQYF. In nucleotides, the CDR3 is TGCGCCAGCAGCTTAGTACTAGCGGGAGGGCCAGGCGAGCAGTACTTC.

This clone has just a few counts. The genes are TRBV10-2 and TRBJ1-3; D may be TRBD1 (6 bases). Germline CDR1 and CDR2: WSHSY and SAAADI. Trimming shortened V by 5 bases and J by 0 bases, and 8 bases separated the two germline ends. This CDR3 contains 14 residues. The CDR3 coding sequence is TGCGCCAGCAGTCGACAGGACTCTGGAAACACCATATATTTT. This codes for CASSRQDSGNTIYF.

The CDR3 region is CAWSSYRQGALGNTIYF. CDR3 bases: TGTGCCTGGAGCTCCTACCGACAGGGGGCACTTGGAAACACCATATATTTT. The chain is built from TRBV30 and TRBJ1-3; TRBD1 matches 10 bases. The V gene end was trimmed by 3 bases and the J gene end by 3 bases; junction bases not matched to a gene: 11. CDR3 length: 17 residues. Germline-derived CDR1 and CDR2 are GTSNPN and SVGIG (reference sequence).